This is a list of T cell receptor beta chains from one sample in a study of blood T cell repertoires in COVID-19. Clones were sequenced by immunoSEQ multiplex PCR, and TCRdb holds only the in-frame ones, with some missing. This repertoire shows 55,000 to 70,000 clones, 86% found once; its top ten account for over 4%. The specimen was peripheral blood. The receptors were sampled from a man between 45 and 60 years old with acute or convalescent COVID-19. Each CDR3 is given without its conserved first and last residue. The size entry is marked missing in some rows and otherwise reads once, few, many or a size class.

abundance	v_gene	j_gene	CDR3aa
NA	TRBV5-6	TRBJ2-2	ASSLAVAGVAGELF
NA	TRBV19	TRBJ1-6	ASSRGGAFYNSPLH
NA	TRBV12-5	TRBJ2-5	ASGFPHSQETQY
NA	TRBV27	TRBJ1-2	ASSFGQGMNYGYT
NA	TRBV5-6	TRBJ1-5	ASSRGRQGYQPQH
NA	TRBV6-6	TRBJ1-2	ASSYLDTNYGYT
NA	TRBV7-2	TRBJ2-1	ASSPVAGRAGEQF
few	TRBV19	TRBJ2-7	ASSNSGGEQY
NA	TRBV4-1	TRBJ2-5	ASSQEKSWTSPSRLAETQY
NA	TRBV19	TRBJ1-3	ASRDRGSGNTIY
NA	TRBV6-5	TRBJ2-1	ASGRGVNNEQF
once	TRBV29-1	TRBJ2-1	SVRTSGGLYNEQF
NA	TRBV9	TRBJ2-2	ASSVGPGGIGGNGELF
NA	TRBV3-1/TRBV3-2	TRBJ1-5	ASSQGEEQPQH
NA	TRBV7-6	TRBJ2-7	ASSPGQGGYYEQY
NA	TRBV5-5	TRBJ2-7	ASSLANQGYEQY
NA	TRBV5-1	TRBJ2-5	ASRPGVQETQY
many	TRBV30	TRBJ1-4	AWSNTTPEKLF
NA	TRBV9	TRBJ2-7	ASSVDSGSWRDEQY
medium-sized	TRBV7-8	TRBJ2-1	ASSQTSLSNEQF
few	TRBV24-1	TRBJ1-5	ATSAGSLSNQPQH
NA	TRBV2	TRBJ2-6	ASRVTGSGANVLT
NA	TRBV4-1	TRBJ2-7	ASSQGQGDRGFSYEQY
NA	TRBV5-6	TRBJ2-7	ASSFALQGPYEQY
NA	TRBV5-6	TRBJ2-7	ASSLGAGPYEQY
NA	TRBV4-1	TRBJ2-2	ASSLPDGGIRELF
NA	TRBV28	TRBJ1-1	ASREGLNTEAF
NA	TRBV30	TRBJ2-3	AWSVGLAADTQY
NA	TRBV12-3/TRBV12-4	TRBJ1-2	ASSLRQGSGYT
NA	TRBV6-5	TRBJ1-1	ASSSQGTEAF
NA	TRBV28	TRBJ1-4	ASRTGANEKLF
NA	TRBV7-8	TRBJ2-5	ASSGTGTLGETQY
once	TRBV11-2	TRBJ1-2	ASSSGQLNSNYGYT
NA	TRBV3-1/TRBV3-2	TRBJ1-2	ASSQGSGPVNYGYT
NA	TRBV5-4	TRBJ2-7	ASSRGGPEQEQY
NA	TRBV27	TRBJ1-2	ASSLRGAPRGGYT
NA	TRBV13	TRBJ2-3	ASSSYSGTPRGTDTQY
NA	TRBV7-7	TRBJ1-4	ASSRTDATNEKLF
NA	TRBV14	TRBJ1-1	ASSPQGTEAF
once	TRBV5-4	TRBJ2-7	ASSLLEGPYEQY
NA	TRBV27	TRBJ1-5	ASSLQGSNQPQH
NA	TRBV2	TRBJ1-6	ASSAGGAYNSPLH
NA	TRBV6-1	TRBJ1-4	ASSEGLWTGAEKLF
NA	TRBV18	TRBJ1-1	ASSLAGTANTEAF
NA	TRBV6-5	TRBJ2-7	ASSYSWTETYEQY
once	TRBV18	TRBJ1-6	ASSPSGDSPLH
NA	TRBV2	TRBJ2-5	ASSGGEGQETQY
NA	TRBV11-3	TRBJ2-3	ASHRGWGTDTQY
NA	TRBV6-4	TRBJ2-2	ASPLSVCGGAGPGELF